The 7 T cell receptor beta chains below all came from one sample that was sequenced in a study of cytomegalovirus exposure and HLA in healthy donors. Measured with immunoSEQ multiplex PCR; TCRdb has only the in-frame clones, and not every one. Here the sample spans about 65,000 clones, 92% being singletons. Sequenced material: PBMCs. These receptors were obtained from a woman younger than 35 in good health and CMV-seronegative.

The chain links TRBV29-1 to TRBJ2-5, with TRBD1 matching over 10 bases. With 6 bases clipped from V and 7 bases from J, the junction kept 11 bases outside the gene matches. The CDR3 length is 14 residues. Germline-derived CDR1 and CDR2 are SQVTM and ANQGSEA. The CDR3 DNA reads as TGCAGCGTCCTATCGACAGGGGGCGCGGTGACCCAGTACTTC. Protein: CSVLSTGGAVTQYF.

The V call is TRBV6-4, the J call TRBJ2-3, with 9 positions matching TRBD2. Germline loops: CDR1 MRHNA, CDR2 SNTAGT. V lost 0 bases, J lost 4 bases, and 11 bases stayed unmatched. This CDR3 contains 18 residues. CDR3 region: CASSDSPGVSGSSDTQYF. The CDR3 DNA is TGTGCCAGCAGTGACTCCCCCGGGGTTAGCGGGAGCTCAGATACGCAGTATTTT.

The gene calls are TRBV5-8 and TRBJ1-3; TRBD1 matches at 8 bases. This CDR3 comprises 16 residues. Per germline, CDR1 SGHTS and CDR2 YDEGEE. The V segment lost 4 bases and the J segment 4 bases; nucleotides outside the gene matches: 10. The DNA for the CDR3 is TGTGCCAGCAGCAGATGGACAGGGAGGACAGGAAACACCATATATTTT. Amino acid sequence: CASSRWTGRTGNTIYF.

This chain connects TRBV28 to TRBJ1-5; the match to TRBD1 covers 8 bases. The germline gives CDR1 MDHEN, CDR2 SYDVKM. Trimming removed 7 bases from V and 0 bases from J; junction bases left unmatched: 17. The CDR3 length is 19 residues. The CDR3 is CASIPPQGAKRNSNQPQHF. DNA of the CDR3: TGTGCCAGCATTCCACCGCAGGGGGCGAAGAGGAATAGCAATCAGCCCCAGCATTTT. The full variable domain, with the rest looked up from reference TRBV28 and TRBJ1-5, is DVKVTQSSRYLVKRTGEKVFLECVQDMDHENMFWYRQDPGLGLRLIYFSYDVKMKEKGDIPEGYSVSREKKERFSLILESASTNQTSMYLCASIPPQGAKRNSNQPQHFGDGTRLSIL.

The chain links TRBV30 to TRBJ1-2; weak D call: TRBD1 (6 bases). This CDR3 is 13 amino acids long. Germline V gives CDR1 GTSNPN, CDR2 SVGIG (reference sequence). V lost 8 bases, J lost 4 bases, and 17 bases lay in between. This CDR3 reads CARSRDTSYGYTF. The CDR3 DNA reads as TGTGCCAGGTCTCGGGACACATCCTATGGCTACACCTTC.

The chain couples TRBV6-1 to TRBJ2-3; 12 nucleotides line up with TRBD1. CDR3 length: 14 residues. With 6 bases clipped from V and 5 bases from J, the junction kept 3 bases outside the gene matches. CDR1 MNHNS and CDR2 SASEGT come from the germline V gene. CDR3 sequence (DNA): TGTGCCAGCAGGGGGACAGGGGGCTTAGATACGCAGTATTTT. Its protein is CASRGTGGLDTQYF.

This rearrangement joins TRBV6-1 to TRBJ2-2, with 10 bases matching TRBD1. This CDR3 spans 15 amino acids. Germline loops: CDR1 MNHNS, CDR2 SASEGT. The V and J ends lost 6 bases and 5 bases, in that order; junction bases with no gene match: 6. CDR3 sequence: CASRLLGQGTGELFF. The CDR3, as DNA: TGTGCCAGCAGACTTCTGGGACAGGGGACCGGGGAGCTGTTTTTT.